This TCR beta chain was sequenced during a study of regulatory T cells in long-lasting Graves disease (dated by TCRdb to the early 2020s). With respect to the entire study: Persistent Graves' disease was defined as persistently positive TSH receptor autoantibodies together with antithyroid drug treatment for over 5 years. On average, persistent Graves' disease patients in the clinical cohort had been on antithyroid drugs for eight to twelve years. The study was registered as a clinical trial and conducted in China. Patients with persistent Graves' disease were compared with patients with newly diagnosed Graves' disease using TCR sequencing and RNA sequencing of peripheral blood. A total of 35 or so samples underwent TCR sequencing: around 13 from persistent and around 20 from newly diagnosed Graves' disease patients. General findings and caveats noted by the study authors: Only the TCR beta chain was sequenced and analyzed. Compared with newly diagnosed patients, persistent Graves' disease patients had lower TCR Shannon entropy and fewer highly expanded clones, which suggests clonal expansion. Patients with persistent disease shared more public clonotypes (about 2,500) than newly diagnosed patients did (more than 900). Peripheral blood alone was examined, since thyroid tissue, which constituted the primary lesion, could not be accessed. The small sample size was acknowledged by the authors as a limitation that may reduce accuracy.

This specimen's time point label, per the study, means: persistent/refractory GD, antithyroid drugs over 5 years with positive TRAb. For both TCR sequencing and RNA sequencing, RNA was extracted from PBMCs using TRIzol. The diagnosis of Graves' disease followed American Thyroid Association guidelines. Patients were recruited from an endocrinology department in Xi'an, China. From each patient, around 9.3 milliliters of peripheral blood was collected into an EDTA anticoagulant tube. Ficoll Paque Plus density gradient separation was used to isolate PBMCs, and no additional T cell sorting was done. RNA quality was checked with an Agilent 2100 Bioanalyzer and agarose gel, and concentration with a NanoDrop 2000. This clonotype was counted only a few times. The specificity of this receptor is unknown. Base quality data are lacking; no much larger clone is found one base away. Library prep was done by multiplex PCR. Instrument used: Illumina HiSeq 4000. iRepertoire HTBI primers and Arm-PCR amplification of CDR3 regions were used to construct TCR beta libraries. PCR products were gel purified before sequencing. The study's processing was this. Gene usage analysis of CDR3 amino acid clonotypes used the 50 to 70 TRBV and 14 to 15 TRBJ segments found across samples. Filtered high-quality paired reads were merged into contigs using COPE and FqMerger. BLAST was used to align contigs to IMGT TRBV, TRBD and TRBJ reference genes, and CDR3 was defined according to IMGT. Any clonotype with a frequency above 0.1% was counted as a highly expanded clone. Shannon entropy served as the measure of repertoire diversity, while the Gini coefficient captured V-J evenness. Public clonotypes were defined as clonotypes shared by more than one individual. TCRdb reprocessing: public reads trimmed at Q25 with fastp, clones called with MiXCR, in-frame beta chains kept. One record per CDR3 amino acid sequence lists the most common genes and DNA. In this record, the V and J calls reflect TCRdb's handling and not the investigators' own analysis. This sample has approximately 400,000 distinct CDR3 sequences in its table, and less than 25% of those were observed once. The ten top clones hold under 25% of the sample.

The sequencing here drew on peripheral blood mononuclear cells (PBMCs), taken when the disease was refractory, from a patient treated with antithyroid drugs. The receptor was isolated from a female donor with Graves disease.

CDR3 sequence: CASSPLRGNTEAFF. The nucleotides are TGTGCCAGCAGTCCCCTCCGGGGGAACACTGAAGCTTTCTTT. Rearrangement joined TRBV27 to TRBJ1-1; the D gene identity is not certain. V sheds 5 bases and J sheds 1 base, leaving 11 bases between their ends. The germline V gene (reference sequence) yields MNHEY for CDR1 and SMNVEV for CDR2. From cysteine to phenylalanine, the CDR3 is 14 amino acids long. The retained sequence is limited to the CDR3, 42 bases, with the frame set at the first base.